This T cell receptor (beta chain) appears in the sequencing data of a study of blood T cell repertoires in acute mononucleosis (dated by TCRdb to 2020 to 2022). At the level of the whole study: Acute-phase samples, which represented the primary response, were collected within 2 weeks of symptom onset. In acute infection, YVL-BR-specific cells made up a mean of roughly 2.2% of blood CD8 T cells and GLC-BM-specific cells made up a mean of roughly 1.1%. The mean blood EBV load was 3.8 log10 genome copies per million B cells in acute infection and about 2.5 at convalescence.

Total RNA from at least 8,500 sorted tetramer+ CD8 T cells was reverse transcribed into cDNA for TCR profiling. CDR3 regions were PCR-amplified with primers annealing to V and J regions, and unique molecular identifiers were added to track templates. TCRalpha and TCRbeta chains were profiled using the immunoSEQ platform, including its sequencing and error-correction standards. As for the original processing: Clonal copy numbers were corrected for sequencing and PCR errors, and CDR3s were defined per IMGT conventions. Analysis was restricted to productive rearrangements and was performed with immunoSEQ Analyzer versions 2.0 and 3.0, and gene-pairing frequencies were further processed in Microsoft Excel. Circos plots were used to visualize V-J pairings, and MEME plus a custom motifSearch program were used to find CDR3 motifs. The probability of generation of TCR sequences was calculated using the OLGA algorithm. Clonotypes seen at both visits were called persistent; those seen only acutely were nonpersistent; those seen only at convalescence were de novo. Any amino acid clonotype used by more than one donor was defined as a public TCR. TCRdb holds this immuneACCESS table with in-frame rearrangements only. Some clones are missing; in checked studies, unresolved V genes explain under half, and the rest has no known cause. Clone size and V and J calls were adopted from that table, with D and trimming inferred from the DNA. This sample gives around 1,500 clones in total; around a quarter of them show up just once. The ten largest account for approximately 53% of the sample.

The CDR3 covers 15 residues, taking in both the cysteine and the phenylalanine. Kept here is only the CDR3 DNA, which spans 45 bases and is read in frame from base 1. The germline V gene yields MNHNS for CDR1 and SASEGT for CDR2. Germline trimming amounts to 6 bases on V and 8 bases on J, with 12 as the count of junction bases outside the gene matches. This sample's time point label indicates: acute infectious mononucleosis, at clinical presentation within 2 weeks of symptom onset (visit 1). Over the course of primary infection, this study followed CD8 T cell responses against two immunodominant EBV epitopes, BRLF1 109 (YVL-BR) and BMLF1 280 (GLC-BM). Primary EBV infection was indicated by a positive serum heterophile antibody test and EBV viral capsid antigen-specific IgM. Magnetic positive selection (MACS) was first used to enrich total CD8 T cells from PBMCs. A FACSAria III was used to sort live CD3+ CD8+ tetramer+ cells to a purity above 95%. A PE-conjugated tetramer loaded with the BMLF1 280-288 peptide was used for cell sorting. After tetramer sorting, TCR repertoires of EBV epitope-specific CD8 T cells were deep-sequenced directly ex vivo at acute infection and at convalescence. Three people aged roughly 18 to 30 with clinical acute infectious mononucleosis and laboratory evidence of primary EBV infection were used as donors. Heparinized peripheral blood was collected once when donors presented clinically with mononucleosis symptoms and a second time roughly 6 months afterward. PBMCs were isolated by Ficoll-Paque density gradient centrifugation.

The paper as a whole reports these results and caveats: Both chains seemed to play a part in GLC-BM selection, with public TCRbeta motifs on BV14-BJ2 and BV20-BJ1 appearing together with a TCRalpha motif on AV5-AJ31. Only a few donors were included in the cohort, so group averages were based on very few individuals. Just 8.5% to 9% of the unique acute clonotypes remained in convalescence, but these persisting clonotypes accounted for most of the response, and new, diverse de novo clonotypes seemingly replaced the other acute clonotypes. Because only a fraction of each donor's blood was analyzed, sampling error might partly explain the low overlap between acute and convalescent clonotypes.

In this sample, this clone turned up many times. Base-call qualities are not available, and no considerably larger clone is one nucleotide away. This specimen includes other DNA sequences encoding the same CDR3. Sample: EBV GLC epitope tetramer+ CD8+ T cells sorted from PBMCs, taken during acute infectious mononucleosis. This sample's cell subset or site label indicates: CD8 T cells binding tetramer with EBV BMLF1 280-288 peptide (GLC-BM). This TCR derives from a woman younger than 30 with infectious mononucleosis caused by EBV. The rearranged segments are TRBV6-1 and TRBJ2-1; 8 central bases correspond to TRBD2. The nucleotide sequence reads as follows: TGTGCCAGCAGCCCGACCAGCGGGAGTGTCTATGAGCAGTTCTTC. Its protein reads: CASSPTSGSVYEQFF.